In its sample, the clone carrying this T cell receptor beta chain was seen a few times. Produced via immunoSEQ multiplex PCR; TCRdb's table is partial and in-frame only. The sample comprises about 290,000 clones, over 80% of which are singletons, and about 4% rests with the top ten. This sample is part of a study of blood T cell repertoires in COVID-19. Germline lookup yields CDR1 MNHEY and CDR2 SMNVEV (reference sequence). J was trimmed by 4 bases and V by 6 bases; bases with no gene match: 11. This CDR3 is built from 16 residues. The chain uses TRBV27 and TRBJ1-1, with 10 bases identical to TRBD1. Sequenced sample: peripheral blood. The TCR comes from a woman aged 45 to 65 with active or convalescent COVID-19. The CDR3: CASRPNEGQGFTEAFF. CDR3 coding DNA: TGTGCCAGCAGACCCAACGAGGGACAGGGGTTCACTGAAGCTTTCTTT.